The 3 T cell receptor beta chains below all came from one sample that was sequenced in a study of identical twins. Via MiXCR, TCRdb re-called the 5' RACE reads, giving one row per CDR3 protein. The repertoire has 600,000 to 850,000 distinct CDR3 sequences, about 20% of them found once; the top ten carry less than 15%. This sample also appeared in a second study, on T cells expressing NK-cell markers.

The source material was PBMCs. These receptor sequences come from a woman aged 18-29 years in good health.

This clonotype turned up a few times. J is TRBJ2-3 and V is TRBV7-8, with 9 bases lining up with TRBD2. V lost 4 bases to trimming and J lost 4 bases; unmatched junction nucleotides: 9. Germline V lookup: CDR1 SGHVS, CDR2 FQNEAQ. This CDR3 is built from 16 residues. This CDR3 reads CASSWRGGRGPDTQYF. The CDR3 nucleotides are TGTGCCAGCAGCTGGCGGGGCGGGAGGGGGCCAGATACGCAGTATTTT.

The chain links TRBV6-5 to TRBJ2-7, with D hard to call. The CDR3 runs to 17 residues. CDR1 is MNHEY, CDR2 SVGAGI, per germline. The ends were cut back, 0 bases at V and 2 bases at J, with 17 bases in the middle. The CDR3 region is CASSYSSGRGLTYEQYF. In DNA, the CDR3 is TGTGCCAGCAGTTACTCGAGTGGCAGAGGATTAACCTACGAGCAGTACTTC.

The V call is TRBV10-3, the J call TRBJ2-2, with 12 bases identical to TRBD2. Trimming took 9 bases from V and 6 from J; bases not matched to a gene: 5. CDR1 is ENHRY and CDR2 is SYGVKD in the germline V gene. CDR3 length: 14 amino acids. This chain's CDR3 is CAINTSGRSGELFF. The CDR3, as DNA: TGTGCCATTAATACTAGCGGGAGGTCCGGGGAGCTGTTTTTT.